This T cell receptor (beta chain) was documented in a study of T cells in Graves' hyperthyroidism and ophthalmopathy. Across the whole study: Peripheral blood was acquired at first diagnosis, ahead of any therapy whatsoever.

This CDR3 comprises 15 residues. Germline values: CDR1 SQVTM, CDR2 ANQGSEA. J lost 3 bases, V lost 5 bases, and 9 bases had no gene match. This clonotype turned up a few times. There were TCR beta CDR3 regions amplified from RNA transcripts. HTBI primers were the set used in a first-round RT-PCR of the TCR CDR3. TCRdb independently ran MiXCR on the multiplex PCR reads; one entry per CDR3 protein. The sample has 640,000 or so distinct CDR3 sequences, 14% seen once; the top ten hold roughly 6.9%. Not enrolled were patients with uncontrolled infection, other autoimmune disease, pregnancy or lactation. The diagnoses drew upon clinical symptoms, serum thyroxine and TRAb, thyroid ultrasound and orbital computed tomography. The authors obtained PBMCs from 7.5 to 10 ml of fresh peripheral blood.

The receptor comes from a woman aged 18 to 35 with Graves' ophthalmopathy. The chain joins TRBV29-1 to TRBJ2-3, with 9 bases lining up with TRBD1. Sequencing was performed on blood. The CDR3: CSVRSTDRGTDTQYF. The CDR3 region has the DNA TGCAGCGTTAGATCAACGGACAGGGGTACAGATACGCAGTATTTT.